This is a list of T cell receptor beta chains from one sample in a study of blood T cell repertoires in COVID-19. Profiling relied on immunoSEQ multiplex PCR, and the TCRdb table lists in-frame clones only, not all of them. The sample includes about 82,000 clones, around 80% seen only once; the top ten take 15% to 20%. The specimen sequenced was peripheral blood. The receptors were gathered from a woman aged 55-75 years with acute or convalescent COVID-19. Both conserved end residues are part of each CDR3. Fields, in order: V gene, D gene, J gene, clone size, CDR3 DNA, CDR3 protein. The D gene is left open where the match is weak. Not all rows give a size; the values are once, few, many and, for expanded clones, a class.

TRBV5-4	.	TRBJ2-1	.	TGTGCCAGCAGCTTGGATAAGCACGAGCAGTTCTTC	CASSLDKHEQFF
TRBV12-5	.	TRBJ2-3	.	TGTGCTAGTGGCCCTACAGGGATAGGTCGCACAGATACGCAGTATTTT	CASGPTGIGRTDTQYF
TRBV12-5	.	TRBJ1-5	once	TGTGCTAGTGGTTTGGGCGACAGGCAGCCCCAGCATTTT	CASGLGDRQPQHF
TRBV5-1	.	TRBJ2-5	.	TGCGCCAGCAGCTTGTCGGCGGGGATCGAGACCCAGTACTTC	CASSLSAGIETQYF
TRBV6-5	TRBD1	TRBJ2-7	.	TGTGCCAGCCTGGGAAACAGGGGGCAAATTCACGAGCAGTACTTC	CASLGNRGQIHEQYF
TRBV6-6	.	TRBJ1-1	.	TGTGCCAGCACCAGGGATGAGACTGAAGCTTTCTTT	CASTRDETEAFF
TRBV20-1	.	TRBJ2-1	once	TGCACTCCGGGACTCGTGAATGAGCAGTTCTTC	CTPGLVNEQFF
TRBV19	.	TRBJ2-7	.	TGTGCCAGTAGTATAGATCACAGGGATGGGTCAAAGCAGTACTTC	CASSIDHRDGSKQYF
TRBV5-6	TRBD1	TRBJ1-2	.	TGTGCCAGCAGCTTGAGGGGGCTACCTGGCTACACCTTC	CASSLRGLPGYTF
TRBV7-2	TRBD1	TRBJ1-6	.	TGTGCCAGCAGCTTTAGGGGGACAGGGTCCTATAATTCACCCCTCCACTTT	CASSFRGTGSYNSPLHF
TRBV5-1	.	TRBJ2-7	.	TGCGCCAGCAGCTTGGAGGCTAGTTCCGAGCAGTACTTC	CASSLEASSEQYF
TRBV7-9	.	TRBJ1-2	.	TGTGCCAGCAGCTTAGAAGCCTTGAGGGGCTACACCTTC	CASSLEALRGYTF
TRBV5-1	TRBD1	TRBJ1-3	.	TGCGCCAGCAGCTCCCGCGGACAGGGACGGAACACCATATATTTT	CASSSRGQGRNTIYF
TRBV30	.	TRBJ1-1	.	TGTGCCTGGAGTAGGGAGGCCCTTGAAGCTTTCTTT	CAWSREALEAFF
TRBV19	.	TRBJ1-5	.	TGTGCCAGTAGTACGCGGAACCTAGGGGGTTCCAATCAGCCCCAGCATTTT	CASSTRNLGGSNQPQHF
TRBV13	TRBD2	TRBJ2-3	.	TGTGCCAGCAGCTTAGGATTCACACTAGCGGATGCTTTCACAGATACGCAGTATTTT	CASSLGFTLADAFTDTQYF
TRBV30	TRBD1	TRBJ1-1	.	TGTGCCTGGGACAGGGGATTGAACACTGAAGCTTTCTTT	CAWDRGLNTEAFF
TRBV9	TRBD1	TRBJ1-4	.	TGTGCCAGCAGCGTATATACAGGGGCCACTAATGAAAAACTGTTTTTT	CASSVYTGATNEKLFF
TRBV11-3	.	TRBJ2-1	.	TGTGCCAGCAGCTTTCGGGGTGAGCAGTTCTTC	CASSFRGEQFF
TRBV30	.	TRBJ1-1	.	TGTGCCGCCCTACAGGGCAGCACTGAAGCTTTCTTT	CAALQGSTEAFF
TRBV12-3/TRBV12-4	.	TRBJ1-1	.	TGTGCCAGCGGCACAGGGAGGGACACTGAAGCTTTCTTT	CASGTGRDTEAFF
TRBV21-1	.	TRBJ2-2	medium-sized	TGTGCCAGCAGCTCCCGACTAGCGGGAACCGGGGAGCTGTTTTTT	CASSSRLAGTGELFF
TRBV6-4	TRBD2	TRBJ2-7	.	TGTGCCAGCAGTGATCTCGCGGGGGATAACTCCTACGAGCAGTACTTC	CASSDLAGDNSYEQYF
TRBV2	TRBD1	TRBJ1-2	once	TGTGCCAGCACACTTAGGACAGGGGGCGCGTTAGGCTACACCTTC	CASTLRTGGALGYTF
TRBV6-2/TRBV6-3	TRBD1	TRBJ1-5	once	TGTGCCAGCAGTTACGCGTTGGGACAGGGCAGCAATCAGCCCCAGCATTTT	CASSYALGQGSNQPQHF
TRBV2	TRBD2	TRBJ2-7	.	TGTGCCAGCAGAGACGGGACTAGCGGGAGGCCCTCCTACGAGCAGTACTTC	CASRDGTSGRPSYEQYF
TRBV19	.	TRBJ2-7	once	TGTGCCAGTAGTATAGGCTACCTTGGGCTCGAGCAGTACTTC	CASSIGYLGLEQYF
TRBV5-6	TRBD1	TRBJ1-1	.	TGTGCCAGCAGCTCCGAAGGAGGGGGCGTTCCTGAAGCTTTCTTT	CASSSEGGGVPEAFF
TRBV3-1/TRBV3-2	.	TRBJ2-7	.	TGTGCCAGCAGCCAGAGCCAGGAGCGGACGACCGGCTCCTACGAGCAGTACTTC	CASSQSQERTTGSYEQYF
TRBV24-1	TRBD1	TRBJ2-2	once	TGTGCCACCAGTGATGGCGGACAGGGGGCCACCGGGGAGCTGTTTTTT	CATSDGGQGATGELFF
TRBV24-1	TRBD2	TRBJ2-7	.	TGTGCCACCAGTGATCCCCCGGGGGGCGAGCAGTACTTC	CATSDPPGGEQYF
TRBV6-5	.	TRBJ2-5	.	TGTGCCAGCAGTTCCCAGGGGGAGACCCAGTACTTC	CASSSQGETQYF
TRBV28	TRBD1	TRBJ1-2	.	TGTGCCAGCAGTTTTGACAGGGGAGGCTACACCTTC	CASSFDRGGYTF
TRBV7-8	.	TRBJ1-1	.	TGTGCCAGCAGCTGGCGGGGGGCGGGGGCCCTCATGAACACTGAAGCTTTCTTT	CASSWRGAGALMNTEAFF
TRBV29-1	.	TRBJ1-4	.	TGCAGCGTTGAAGATCCAGGGGCCCGGGAAAAACTGTTTTTT	CSVEDPGAREKLFF
TRBV7-2	TRBD2	TRBJ2-3	.	TGTGCCAGCAGCTTTAGCGGGAGTACAGATACGCAGTATTTT	CASSFSGSTDTQYF
TRBV5-1	TRBD2	TRBJ2-7	.	TGCGCCAGCAGCTTGGAACTAGCGGGTTTTTCCTACGAGCAGTACTTC	CASSLELAGFSYEQYF
TRBV4-1	TRBD1	TRBJ1-3	.	TGCGCCAGCAGCCAAGATGACAGGGGGAAAACCATATATTTT	CASSQDDRGKTIYF